The sequence of this T cell receptor (beta chain) was determined in a study of blood T cell repertoires in COVID-19. For the study at large: Samples taken during acute and convalescent COVID-19 were collected in the United States, Italy and Spain. From T cells, B-cell-depleted T cells, or PBMCs came the material, which was cDNA or gDNA.

How the authors handled the data: Amplification of reference gene primers was used by the study to estimate nucleated cell counts. Clones were read by immunoSEQ multiplex PCR, and TCRdb kept only the in-frame ones, dropping some. For V, J and clone size, that table is used; D and trimming come from the DNA. The sample has about 120,000 clones; roughly 89% are singletons. The material sequenced was peripheral blood. The TCR was taken from a human donor with acute or convalescent COVID-19. The donor label of this sample is uncertain.

The DNA of the CDR3 is TGTGCCAGCAGCCCCTTCGCGGGAAAGCAGTACTTC. Amino acid sequence: CASSPFAGKQYF. This chain joins TRBV11-2 and TRBJ2-7, with D possibly matching TRBD2 (6 bases). V lost 5 bases and J 8 bases, leaving 13 bases between the germline ends. Germline lookup yields CDR1 SGHAT and CDR2 FQNNGV. The CDR3 length is 12 residues.